The clone carrying this T cell receptor beta chain has a count of ten or more. The antigen is undetermined. This specimen belongs to a study of T cells in Graves' hyperthyroidism and ophthalmopathy. Study-level information: Peripheral blood draws took place at initial diagnosis, ahead of any treatment. Study-wide results and limits: Blood shared most expanded thyroid clonotypes above 0.001.

Amplification of TCR beta CDR3 regions used RNA as the template. First-round RT-PCR targeting the TCR CDR3 was performed with the HTBI primer set. TCRdb reanalysed the multiplex PCR reads using MiXCR and keeps one entry per CDR3 protein. The table lists roughly 640,000 distinct CDR3 sequences, more than 15% of them singletons. PBMCs came from more than 9.5 ml fresh peripheral blood. The CDR3 length is 13 residues. In germline, CDR1 is SEHNR, CDR2 FQNEAQ (reference sequence). The ends were cut back, 5 bases at V and 3 bases at J, with 11 bases in the middle. Source material: blood. The gene calls are TRBV7-9 and TRBJ2-7; D possibly corresponds to TRBD1 (5 bases). The TCR originated in a woman aged 40 to 50 with Graves' ophthalmopathy. The CDR3 DNA reads TGTGCCAGCAGCCGCGGACATAACTACGAGCAGTACTTC. Its protein is CASSRGHNYEQYF.